A selection of T cell receptor beta chains follows, all from one sample in a study of OX40 agonist ivuxolimab in advanced cancers. Assay: immunoSEQ multiplex PCR; the TCRdb copy retains only in-frame clones and omits some. The repertoire has about 35,000 clones, under 85% of them found once; the top ten carry roughly 15%. Sequences were derived from CD4+ or CD8+ T cells sorted from blood, sampled in a trial of the OX40 agonist ivuxolimab. The receptor set was obtained from an adult with an advanced solid tumor such as melanoma, head and neck, liver or kidney cancer. CDR3s include the opening cysteine and the closing phenylalanine or tryptophan. D genes are given only for firm matches. Not every row has a clone size; where given, it reads once, few, many or a size class.

V	size	D	J	CDR3	DNA
TRBV7-2	NA	NA	TRBJ2-1	CASSRGADNEQFF	TGTGCCAGCAGCAGGGGGGCGGACAATGAGCAGTTCTTC
TRBV2	once	NA	TRBJ1-3	CASRRTGTGNTIYF	TGTGCCAGCAGGAGGACGGGGACTGGAAACACCATATATTTT
TRBV18	NA	NA	TRBJ1-2	CASSPGGGFYGYTF	TGTGCCAGCTCACCCGGCGGGGGATTCTATGGCTACACCTTC
TRBV2	NA	NA	TRBJ1-1	CASRPKGHRNTEAFF	TGTGCCAGCAGACCTAAGGGACACCGGAACACTGAAGCTTTCTTT
TRBV5-6	NA	NA	TRBJ2-5	CASSLGPTTETQYF	TGTGCCAGCAGCTTGGGTCCGACTACAGAGACCCAGTACTTC
TRBV2	NA	TRBD2	TRBJ2-1	CASSEAGGYNEQFF	TGTGCCAGCAGTGAAGCGGGGGGGTACAATGAGCAGTTCTTC
TRBV7-3	few	NA	TRBJ2-1	CASSLTGDNLNEQFF	TGTGCCAGCAGCTTAACAGGGGACAACCTCAATGAGCAGTTCTTC
TRBV5-4	few	TRBD2	TRBJ2-1	CASSFNPTSGGTNEQFF	TGTGCCAGCAGCTTCAACCCCACTAGCGGAGGGACAAATGAGCAGTTCTTC
TRBV6-5	NA	NA	TRBJ2-2	CASSYSDRNTGELFF	TGTGCCAGCAGTTACTCCGACAGAAACACCGGGGAGCTGTTTTTT
TRBV19	NA	TRBD2	TRBJ2-2	CASSIGTSGRTGELFF	TGTGCCAGTAGTATAGGGACTAGCGGGAGGACCGGGGAGCTGTTTTTT
TRBV5-1	NA	NA	TRBJ2-2	CASRLGDPGELFF	TGCGCCAGCCGACTCGGCGATCCCGGGGAGCTGTTTTTT
TRBV5-4	NA	NA	TRBJ2-2	CASSLAGPNTGELFF	TGTGCCAGCAGCTTAGCGGGCCCGAACACCGGGGAGCTGTTTTTT
TRBV19	NA	TRBD2	TRBJ2-1	CASSGLANNEQFF	TGTGCCAGTAGTGGACTAGCGAACAATGAGCAGTTCTTC
TRBV28	once	NA	TRBJ1-5	CASSLIQGNQPQHF	TGTGCCAGCAGTTTAATTCAGGGCAATCAGCCCCAGCATTTT
TRBV7-3	NA	NA	TRBJ1-2	CASSLGPSTGYTF	TGTGCCAGCAGCTTAGGACCCAGTACTGGCTACACCTTC
TRBV2	once	NA	TRBJ2-5	CASTEHGGETQYF	TGTGCCAGCACTGAACACGGGGGTGAGACCCAGTACTTC
TRBV7-2	NA	NA	TRBJ2-3	CASSKTTDTQYF	TGTGCCAGCAGCAAAACCACAGATACGCAGTATTTT
TRBV30	medium-sized	NA	TRBJ1-5	CAWSLPGARQPQHF	TGTGCCTGGAGTCTTCCGGGGGCGCGGCAGCCCCAGCATTTT
TRBV19	NA	TRBD1	TRBJ2-5	CASRNRGQETQYF	TGTGCCAGTAGAAACAGGGGCCAAGAGACCCAGTACTTC
TRBV21-1	NA	NA	TRBJ2-5	CASSLFRGGEETQYF	TGTGCCAGCAGCCTCTTCCGGGGGGGAGAAGAGACCCAGTACTTC